One and the same sample provided the 29 T cell receptor beta chains below, sequenced in a study of tumor-infiltrating lymphocytes in primary liver carcinoma. Using a constant-region primer together with ProtoScript II reverse transcriptase, TCR beta cDNA was made from around 0.55 ug of total RNA. Libraries for TCR beta were built through three nested multiplex PCR rounds, which together made up a slightly modified ARM-PCR procedure. PCR rounds one and two used TRBV1-TRBV30 forward primers with a C-beta reverse primer for around 11 cycles each. TCRdb independently ran MiXCR on the multiplex PCR reads; one entry per CDR3 protein. This sample carries over 100,000 distinct CDR3 sequences, 55% to 70% of them seen once, and the ten largest clones take 8.1%. DNA and RNA were both co-extracted from 20-30 mg of bulk tissue that had not been sorted. The specimen was tumor-adjacent normal liver tissue. These receptors were obtained from a woman aged 55-70 years with primary liver carcinoma and hepatitis B virus infection.

This clonotype has at least ten counts. This chain uses TRBV4-2 with TRBJ2-6, with D unclear. Trimming cost V 1 base and J 0 bases, with 10 bases left between them. Germline V gene data show CDR1 as LGHNA and CDR2 as YNFKEQ. The CDR3 has 17 amino acids. The CDR3 loop reads CASSQGSSGSGANVLTF. CDR3 nucleotide sequence: TGTGCCAGCAGCCAAGGATCGTCAGGCTCTGGGGCCAACGTCCTGACTTTC.

The chain joins TRBV28 to TRBJ1-1; D not certain. Germline CDR1 MDHEN, CDR2 SYDVKM. The V and J ends lost 7 bases and 0 bases respectively, with 15 bases between them. The CDR3 consists of 15 residues. CDR3 in DNA: TGTGCCAGCAATCTCTCCGGGCATCTGAACACTGAAGCTTTCTTT. Its translation is CASNLSGHLNTEAFF.

There are a few counts of this clonotype. Lacking the conserved final phenylalanine or tryptophan, this CDR3 likely reflects a read error. The DNA is left out, because the CDR3 cannot be placed on it with certainty; the CDR3 is given as TCRdb lists it. The V gene is TRBV11-2, the J gene TRBJ2-7. Germline values: CDR1 SGHAT, CDR2 FQNNGV. The CDR3 comprises 12 residues, both ends counted. CDR3 protein: CASRSDMTSMEY.

About this clonotype: One junction end does not reproduce the germline sequence, and a read error may be involved. The chain carries TRBV11-2 and TRBJ2-7; TRBD1 matches 7 bases. CDR3 length equals 15 residues. Germline CDR1 and CDR2: SGHAT and FQNNGV. The CDR3: CAGSSHLGQIHEQYF. The CDR3 DNA reads TGTGCCGGCAGCTCCCACCTGGGACAGATTCACGAGCAGTACTTC.

Worth noting for this clonotype: Its ends do not fully match the called genes, so a read error is possible. The chain employs TRBV6-1 and TRBJ1-1, with D perhaps TRBD1 (5 bases). Germline CDR1 and CDR2: MNHNS and SASEGT. There are 12 residues in the CDR3. CDR3 residues: CASAGGGTESFF. CDR3 bases: TGTGCCAGTGCGGGCGGGGGTACTGAATCTTTCTTT.

This clonotype came up many times. The chain couples TRBV5-1 to TRBJ2-3; 10 bases are shared with TRBD1. The V and J ends lost 5 bases and 5 bases, in that order; junction bases with no gene match: 5. Germline V gene lookup returns CDR1 SGHRS and CDR2 YFSETQ. The CDR3 is 14 residues long. CDR3 sequence: CASRPDRGRDTQYF. CDR3 DNA: TGCGCCAGCAGACCAGACAGGGGGCGAGATACGCAGTATTTT.

The chain uses TRBV11-2 and TRBJ2-1; D is tentatively TRBD1 or TRBD2 (5 bases each). This CDR3 spans 14 amino acids. In germline, CDR1 is SGHAT, CDR2 FQNNGV. Deletions cut 10 bases from V and 6 bases from J, with 19 bases between. The CDR3 here is CATSLGEGLNEQFF. The CDR3 DNA reads as TGTGCCACTAGCTTAGGGGAAGGGCTCAATGAGCAGTTCTTC. The whole variable domain, remainder taken from reference TRBV11-2 and TRBJ2-1, is EAGVAQSPRYKIIEKRQSVAFWCNPISGHATLYWYQQILGQGPKLLIQFQNNGVVDDSQLPKDRFSAERLKGVDSTLKIQPAKLEDSAVYLCATSLGEGLNEQFFGPGTRLTVL.

The sample holds many counts of this clonotype. This chain uses TRBV5-1 with TRBJ2-1; D perhaps matches TRBD1 (5 bases). Germline assignment: CDR1 SGHRS and CDR2 YFSETQ. CDR3 length: 13 amino acids. V dropped 1 base and J dropped 6 bases, with 8 bases sitting between them. The CDR3 loop is CASSLLQGNEQFF. CDR3 nucleotides: TGCGCCAGCAGCTTGCTCCAGGGCAATGAGCAGTTCTTC.

The rearrangement uses TRBV29-1 and TRBJ1-1, with a weak D call TRBD1 (5 bases). Germline V gives CDR1 SQVTM, CDR2 ANQGSEA. This CDR3 spans 11 amino acids. Trimming removed 7 bases at V and 7 bases at J, with 13 bases between. For the CDR3, the DNA is TGCAGCGCTGATTTGGACATTGAAGCTTTCTTT. Its protein product is CSADLDIEAFF.

This clonotype was picked up many times. The rearrangement uses TRBV4-1 and TRBJ2-3; D is unresolved. The CDR3 is 14 amino acids. Trimming left V 1 base short and J 2 bases short, with 7 bases between. CDR1 and CDR2 from the germline V gene are MGHRA and YSYEKL. The CDR3 region is CASSQGQNTDTQYF. In DNA form, the CDR3 reads TGCGCCAGCAGCCAAGGCCAGAACACAGATACGCAGTATTTT.

This chain uses TRBV12-3 or TRBV12-4 with TRBJ2-1; 7 nucleotides match TRBD2. V trimming: 11 bases; J trimming: 4 bases; junction bases outside the gene matches: 17. This CDR3 contains 16 residues. This CDR3 is CAGTKSGTNGYNEQFF. CDR3 coding DNA: TGTGCCGGCACGAAGTCTGGGACTAACGGATACAATGAGCAGTTCTTC.

A single count supports this clonotype. The junction differs from germline at one of its ends, possibly a read error. The V gene is TRBV11-2, the J gene TRBJ2-5, with a tentative D call TRBD1 (5 bases). CDR1 is SGHAT, CDR2 FQNNGV, per germline. The length of the CDR3 is 13 residues. The CDR3 region is CTSVRGYQETQYF. As DNA, the CDR3 is TGTACCAGCGTAAGGGGTTACCAAGAGACCCAGTACTTC.

J is TRBJ1-4 and V is TRBV2; tentatively, D is TRBD1 (5 bases). CDR1 SNHLY and CDR2 FYNNEI come from the germline V gene. Trimming left V 2 bases short and J 4 bases short, with 14 bases between. The CDR3 consists of 16 residues. The DNA of the CDR3 is TGTGCCAGCAGTGAAAGGGGAATTACAATTAATGAAAAACTGTTTTTT. It is translated as CASSERGITINEKLFF. Full variable domain (remainder filled in from reference TRBV2 and TRBJ1-4): EPEVTQTPSHQVTQMGQEVILRCVPISNHLYFYWYRQILGQKVEFLVSFYNNEISEKSEIFDDQFSVERPDGSNFTLKIRSTKLEDSAMYFCASSERGITINEKLFFGSGTQLSVL.

This clonotype was picked up many times. J is TRBJ2-1 and V is TRBV29-1; 10 bases are a match to TRBD2. V was pared by 6 bases and J by 6 bases, with 14 bases of the junction left unmatched. Germline loops: CDR1 SQVTM, CDR2 ANQGSEA. The CDR3 extends over 16 amino acids. The CDR3 region is CSVVKLAGASVNEQFF. The CDR3, as DNA: TGCAGCGTAGTTAAGCTAGCGGGAGCATCGGTCAATGAGCAGTTCTTC.

This chain connects TRBV20-1 to TRBJ2-4, with D possibly TRBD2 on 6 matching bases. Germline V gives CDR1 DFQATT, CDR2 SNEGSKA (reference sequence). Trimming took 1 base from V and 16 from J, leaving 17 bases between them. The CDR3 totals 12 residues. The CDR3 here is CSARGSGRSTYF. CDR3 nucleotide sequence: TGCAGTGCTAGAGGATCGGGGAGGAGTACCTACTTC.

Comment on this clonotype: Relative to the germline gene, one junction end is altered; a read error may explain this. This rearrangement joins TRBV11-2 to TRBJ2-3; 8 bases line up with TRBD2. Per the germline V gene, CDR1 is SGHAT and CDR2 is FQNNGV. The CDR3 is 15 amino acids. CDR3 nucleotide sequence: TGTGCCAGGAGCTCGAGAATAGCGGGACCAGATACGCGGTATTTT. Protein sequence: CARSSRIAGPDTRYF.

Comments on this clonotype: Just one base apart from a much larger clone, this may be a read error. No conserved phenylalanine or tryptophan ends this CDR3, so it is likely a read error. This chain joins TRBV28 and TRBJ2-4, with D tentatively TRBD2 (6 bases). The CDR3 sequence is 15 residues long. Germline values: CDR1 MDHEN, CDR2 SYDVKM. V was trimmed by 3 bases and J by 0 bases, leaving 9 bases between them. CDR3 sequence: CASSFAGIAKNIQYL. CDR3 nucleotides: TGTGCCAGCAGTTTTGCGGGGATAGCCAAAAACATTCAGTACTTG.

The CDR3 DNA is TGTGCCAGCAGTGACGGCGATGAGCAGTTCTTC. This sequence encodes CASSDGDEQFF. The chain has TRBV6-2 or TRBV6-3 and TRBJ2-1; D gene ambiguous. Germline V lookup: CDR1 MNHEY, CDR2 SVGEGT. The germline V and J ends were trimmed by 5 bases and 8 bases, with 7 bases remaining between them. The CDR3 has 11 amino acids.

J is TRBJ1-4 and V is TRBV12-3 or TRBV12-4, with a possible D match to TRBD1 (6 bases). V shed 3 bases and J shed 8 bases, with 16 bases lying between them. CDR3 length: 15 amino acids. DNA for the CDR3: TGTGCCAGCAGTTTCCGACAGGTGTTGTACGAAAAACTGTTTTTT. Protein sequence: CASSFRQVLYEKLFF.

Comment on this clonotype: One base away lies a much larger clone, so this may be a sequencing read error. The gene calls are TRBV7-9 and TRBJ2-2, with 7 bases lining up with TRBD1. The CDR3 is 18 residues long. V lost 5 bases to trimming and J lost 6 bases; unmatched junction nucleotides: 18. Germline loops: CDR1 SEHNR, CDR2 FQNEAQ (reference sequence). The CDR3 loop is CASSPSLSDRVGAGELFF. In nucleotides, the CDR3 is TGTGCCAGCAGCCCCTCCCTTTCCGACAGGGTGGGTGCCGGGGAGCTGTTTTTT.

Turning to this clonotype: At one boundary the junction diverges from the germline segment, which might be a read error. The chain carries TRBV11-2 and TRBJ2-4, with D tentatively TRBD1 (6 bases). CDR3 size: 17 residues. Germline lookup yields CDR1 SGHAT and CDR2 FQNNGV. The CDR3 protein is CASSPGRLLSGRDIQKF. The CDR3 DNA reads as TGTGCCAGCAGCCCAGGCAGGCTACTAAGCGGAAGGGACATTCAGAAGTTC.

This clonotype came up once. The junction and the germline gene differ at one end; a read error may be behind it. The chain employs TRBV6-6 and TRBJ1-4; possibly TRBD1 for D (5 bases). The germline CDR1 and CDR2 sequences are MNHNY and SVGAGI (reference sequence). CDR3 length equals 16 residues. The CDR3 protein is CASSYSIRRGREKLLF. The CDR3 nucleotides are TGTGCCAGCAGTTACTCGATCCGGAGGGGAAGGGAAAAATTGCTTTTT.

In its sample, this clonotype was seen a few times. V and J are TRBV3-1 and TRBJ2-7; no clear D. The CDR3 is 11 residues long. The germline CDR1 and CDR2 sequences are LGHDT and YNNKEL (reference sequence). V shed 2 bases and J shed 2 bases, with 1 base lying between them. DNA of the CDR3: TGTGCCAGCAGCCAACCCTACGAGCAGTACTTC. Amino acid sequence: CASSQPYEQYF.

This clonotype was seen repeatedly, ten times or more. This chain joins TRBV4-2 and TRBJ2-5; D possibly uses TRBD1 or TRBD2 (5 bases each). The germline CDR1 and CDR2 sequences are LGHNA and YNFKEQ. CDR3 length: 14 residues. V was shortened by 6 bases and J by 5 bases, with 16 bases between the two germline ends. CDR3 coding DNA: TGTGCCAGCAGTCCCCTTCGGGGCGGGGAGACCCAGTACTTC. Its protein is CASSPLRGGETQYF.

CDR3 amino acids: CASRRLAGTDTQYF. In nucleotides, the CDR3 is TGTGCCAGCAGAAGACTAGCGGGCACAGATACGCAGTATTTT. The rearrangement joins TRBV2 to TRBJ2-3; the match to TRBD2 covers 9 bases. The junction had 2 bases not matched to a gene; V was cut back by 6 bases and J by 1 base. The CDR3 consists of 14 residues. Germline CDR1 is SNHLY and CDR2 is FYNNEI.

This clonotype was counted a few times. Just one base apart from a much larger clone, this may be a read error. The rearrangement joins TRBV7-2 to TRBJ2-7; no clear D gene. V gave up 4 bases and J gave up 6 bases, with 16 bases separating them. From germline, CDR1 is SGHTA and CDR2 FQGNSA. CDR3 length: 14 residues. The chain's CDR3 is CASSWDVLGSEQYF. In DNA form, the CDR3 reads TGTGCCAGCAGCTGGGATGTACTTGGAAGCGAGCAGTACTTC.

Details on this clonotype: The junction departs from the called germline gene at one end, perhaps through a read error. The chain joins TRBV7-9 to TRBJ1-5; TRBD1 is a possible D gene (6 bases). The CDR3 sequence is 14 residues long. CDR1 and CDR2 (germline): SEHNR, FQNEAQ (reference sequence). Here the CDR3 reads CASSLGRGNQPQNF. The CDR3 DNA sequence: TGTGCCAGCAGCTTAGGCAGGGGCAATCAGCCCCAGAATTTT. Combining the CDR3 with reference TRBV7-9 and TRBJ1-5 gives the whole variable domain DTGVSQNPRHKITKRGQNVTFRCDPISEHNRLYWYRQTLGQGPEFLTYFQNEAQLEKSRLLSDRFSAERPKGSFSTLEIQRTEQGDSAMYLCASSLGRGNQPQNFGDGTRLSIL.

About this clonotype itself: A single base separates this from a much larger clone, so it may be a read error. The chain links TRBV29-1 to TRBJ2-2; tentatively, D is TRBD2 (7 bases). The CDR3 covers 15 residues. Germline CDR1 SQVTM, CDR2 ANQGSEA. CDR3 protein: CSVGSGGAKTGELFF. The CDR3 DNA is TGCAGCGTTGGATCGGGGGGCGCGAAGACCGGGGAGCTGTTTTTT.

V gene TRBV18 combines with J gene TRBJ2-5; D remains unclear. The CDR3 is 15 residues long. Trimming took off 2 bases at V and 3 bases at J, with 13 bases between the two ends. Germline values: CDR1 KGHSH, CDR2 LQKENI. CDR3: CASSPLAWTKETQYF. The CDR3 DNA reads TGTGCCAGCTCACCATTAGCCTGGACCAAAGAGACCCAGTACTTC.